These 24 T cell receptor beta chains originate from one sample sequenced in a study of blood T cell repertoires in COVID-19. Clones were read by immunoSEQ multiplex PCR, and TCRdb kept only the in-frame ones, dropping some. This sample has some 180,000 clones; approximately 85% occur once, and the top ten carry 8.2%. Sequencing was carried out using peripheral blood. These receptors originate from a woman aged 55-75 years with acute or convalescent COVID-19.

The chain joins TRBV11-2 to TRBJ2-7, with a tentative D call TRBD1 (6 bases). The CDR3 covers 16 residues. Trimming shortened V by 1 base and J by 1 base, and 14 bases separated the two germline ends. Germline loops: CDR1 SGHAT, CDR2 FQNNGV. The CDR3 is CASSLGGRQGSYEQYF. The CDR3 DNA follows: TGTGCCAGCAGCTTAGGGGGGCGGCAGGGATCCTACGAGCAGTACTTC.

This chain joins TRBV12-3 or TRBV12-4 and TRBJ1-1; D call uncertain. CDR3 length: 12 amino acids. V was trimmed by 5 bases and J by 1 base, leaving 5 bases between them. CDR3 in amino acids: CASSNRNTEAFF. In DNA form, the CDR3 reads TGTGCCAGCAGTAACAGGAACACTGAAGCTTTCTTT.

The V call is TRBV10-3, the J call TRBJ2-3; possible D gene TRBD2, 5 bases. V gave up 5 bases and J gave up 5 bases, with 17 bases separating them. Per germline, CDR1 ENHRY and CDR2 SYGVKD. CDR3 length: 15 residues. CDR3 in amino acids: CAISPREGFGDTQYF. CDR3 coding DNA: TGTGCCATCAGTCCACGGGAAGGTTTTGGAGATACGCAGTATTTT.

J is TRBJ2-5 and V is TRBV28; D not certain. The CDR3 spans 12 residues. Trimming took off 1 base at V and 7 bases at J, with 7 bases between the two ends. Germline assignment: CDR1 MDHEN and CDR2 SYDVKM. The CDR3, as DNA: TGTGCCAGCAGTTTATTCGGCGGGACCCAGTACTTC. It yields the protein CASSLFGGTQYF.

The V gene is TRBV10-3, the J gene TRBJ2-7; D is unresolved. Looked up from germline, CDR1 is ENHRY and CDR2 is SYGVKD. CDR3 size: 12 residues. V was clipped by 10 bases and J by 3 bases, with 13 bases between them. The CDR3 DNA sequence: TGTGCCACACCCAGAAGGAGCTACGAGCAGTACGTC. Translation: CATPRRSYEQYV.

V gene TRBV6-2 or TRBV6-3 combines with J gene TRBJ2-2; a weak D match, TRBD2 (5 bases). Per germline, CDR1 MNHEY and CDR2 SVGEGT. V was cut by 2 bases and J by 0 bases, with 7 bases left in between. The CDR3 is made up of 15 amino acids. As DNA, the CDR3 is TGTGCCAGCAGTTACGCGGGCGCGAACACCGGGGAGCTGTTTTTT. Translation gives CASSYAGANTGELFF.

This clone showed up just a few times. The rearrangement links TRBV14 to TRBJ1-2; D unresolved. V was clipped by 4 bases and J by 8 bases, with 14 bases between them. The CDR3 is 13 residues long. Germline CDR1 and CDR2: SGHDN and FVKESK. CDR3 amino acids: CASSRTVAGGYTF. The CDR3 bases are TGTGCCAGCAGCCGTACAGTGGCGGGAGGCTACACCTTC. The variable domain in full, with the rest retrieved from reference TRBV14 and TRBJ1-2, is EAGVTQFPSHSVIEKGQTVTLRCDPISGHDNLYWYRRVMGKEIKFLLHFVKESKQDESGMPNNRFLAERTGGTYSTLKVQPAELEDSGVYFCASSRTVAGGYTFGSGTRLTVV.

This clone occurred a few times. The J gene is TRBJ2-1, the V gene TRBV4-2; 7 bases match TRBD2. J gave up 8 bases and V 8 bases, and 9 bases lay outside the gene matches. Germline assignment: CDR1 LGHNA and CDR2 YNFKEQ. There are 13 residues in the CDR3. The CDR3 bases are TGTGCCAGCCGCGGGAGTTTCGGCGATGAGCAGTTCTTC. Residues: CASRGSFGDEQFF.

The DNA of the CDR3 is TGTGCCAGCAGCGACACATTGAGTTACGAGCAGTACGTC. This sequence encodes CASSDTLSYEQYV. The chain has TRBV2 and TRBJ2-7; D gene uncertain. The CDR3 spans 13 residues. CDR1 SNHLY and CDR2 FYNNEI come from the germline V gene. V was pared by 6 bases and J by 4 bases, with 13 bases between.

V is TRBV6-5 and J is TRBJ1-5; D is undetermined. Looked up from germline, CDR1 is MNHEY and CDR2 is SVGAGI. V lost 7 bases and J lost 6, with 16 bases in between. This CDR3 is built from 14 residues. The CDR3 bases are TGTGCCAGCAAACTCTCGAGTGCGAGTCAGCCCCAGCATTTT. Translating gives CASKLSSASQPQHF.

The chain carries TRBV5-1 and TRBJ2-5; TRBD2 agrees at 7 bases. This CDR3 comprises 15 residues. With 1 base clipped from V and 4 bases from J, the junction kept 7 bases outside the gene matches. Germline V lookup: CDR1 SGHRS, CDR2 YFSETQ. This CDR3 is CASSLQPGGGETQYF. CDR3 DNA: TGCGCCAGCAGCTTGCAACCGGGAGGAGGAGAGACCCAGTACTTC.

The genes are TRBV5-1 and TRBJ2-7, with D maybe TRBD1 (5 bases). From germline, CDR1 is SGHRS and CDR2 YFSETQ. The CDR3 loop spans 14 amino acids. V was trimmed by 0 bases and J by 2 bases, leaving 9 bases between them. The CDR3, as DNA: TGCGCCAGCAGCTTGGGACAGAATACCTACGAGCAGTACTTC. Protein sequence: CASSLGQNTYEQYF.

The chain combines TRBV7-9 with TRBJ2-6; D not resolved. CDR3 length: 17 residues. V was cut by 0 bases and J by 1 base, with 10 bases left in between. Germline CDR1 reads SEHNR; CDR2 reads FQNEAQ (reference sequence). CDR3 coding DNA: TGTGCCAGCAGCTTAGCGCTTATGAGTTCTGGGGCCAACGTCCTGACTTTC. This gives the protein CASSLALMSSGANVLTF.

This chain links TRBV11-3 with TRBJ1-4; the D gene is possibly TRBD1 (6 bases). V was cut by 7 bases and J by 5 bases, with 17 bases left in between. Looked up from germline, CDR1 is SGHNT and CDR2 is YENEEA. The CDR3 spans 15 residues. The CDR3 coding sequence is TGTGCCAGCACCAGCGGCGGGGGGCGGAATGAAAAACTGTTTTTT. Its translation is CASTSGGGRNEKLFF. Complete variable domain (other parts from reference TRBV11-3 and TRBJ1-4): EAGVVQSPRYKIIEKKQPVAFWCNPISGHNTLYWYLQNLGQGPELLIRYENEEAVDDSQLPKDRFSAERLKGVDSTLKIQPAELGDSAVYLCASTSGGGRNEKLFFGSGTQLSVL.

Concerning this clone itself: The same CDR3 can be traced to other DNA sequences in this sample. The genes are TRBV5-1 and TRBJ1-2; 11 bases line up with TRBD1. CDR1 is SGHRS and CDR2 is YFSETQ in the germline V gene. The V and J ends lost 5 bases and 5 bases, in that order; junction bases with no gene match: 5. This CDR3 has 14 amino acids. The CDR3 loop reads CASSDGTGGYGYTF. The CDR3 coding sequence is TGCGCCAGCAGTGACGGGACAGGGGGTTATGGCTACACCTTC.

Notes on this clone: At one end the junction does not follow the germline gene, possibly because of a read error. This rearrangement joins TRBV19 to TRBJ1-1; unclear D gene. This CDR3 has 12 residues. Germline assignment: CDR1 LNHDA and CDR2 SQIVND (reference sequence). The DNA for the CDR3 is TGTGCCAGTGGTATTAGCGGCACTGAAGCTTTCTTT. This codes for CASGISGTEAFF. Together with reference TRBV19 and TRBJ1-1, the CDR3 gives the full variable domain: DGGITQSPKYLFRKEGQNVTLSCEQNLNHDAMYWYRQDPGQGLRLIYYSQIVNDFQKGDIAEGYSVSREKKESFPLTVTSAQKNPTAFYLCASGISGTEAFFGQGTRLTVV.

The chain carries TRBV19 and TRBJ1-1; 8 bases are a match to TRBD1. The CDR3 has 15 residues. V gave up 6 bases and J gave up 4 bases; unmatched junction bases: 10. Germline CDR1 LNHDA, CDR2 SQIVND (reference sequence). The CDR3 nucleotides are TGTGCCAGTAGACTCCAGGGGGCTTTGGGCACTGAAGCTTTCTTT. Protein sequence: CASRLQGALGTEAFF.

This clone was observed many times. The same CDR3 arises from other DNA sequences in this sample as well. The chain carries TRBV12-3 or TRBV12-4 and TRBJ2-7; no reliable D call. Trimming took 4 bases from V and 3 from J, leaving 4 bases between them. This CDR3 has 11 residues. The CDR3 spells CASSSFYEQYF. For the CDR3, the DNA is TGTGCCAGCAGTTCCTTCTACGAGCAGTACTTC.

The V call is TRBV7-8, the J call TRBJ2-7; a weak D match, TRBD2 (7 bases). V was clipped by 3 bases and J by 4 bases, with 13 bases between them. This CDR3 spans 14 amino acids. Germline V CDR1 and CDR2: SGHVS, FQNEAQ. As DNA, the CDR3 is TGTGCCAGCAGCTTCTCGCGGGGGCTTTACGAGCAGTACTTC. This encodes CASSFSRGLYEQYF.

This chain uses TRBV4-1 with TRBJ2-5; TRBD1 matches at 7 bases. Germline V gene sequence: CDR1 MGHRA, CDR2 YSYEKL. This CDR3 spans 14 amino acids. J was trimmed by 3 bases and V by 5 bases; bases with no gene match: 6. CDR3 sequence reads: CASSDLGTEETQYF. CDR3 bases: TGCGCCAGCAGCGACCTCGGGACAGAAGAGACCCAGTACTTC.

CDR3 nucleotides: TGTGCCAGTAGTCGGGATTCGCGGTCTGCAACTAATGAAAAACTGTTTTTT. This translates into CASSRDSRSATNEKLFF. The rearrangement uses TRBV19 and TRBJ1-4; D call uncertain. The CDR3 length is 17 residues. The germline V gene encodes CDR1 LNHDA and CDR2 SQIVND (reference sequence). Trimming pared 5 bases from V and 0 bases from J, leaving 16 bases between.

The genes are TRBV15 and TRBJ2-2; 8 bases match TRBD2. V lost 7 bases to trimming and J lost 7 bases; unmatched junction nucleotides: 5. The CDR3 is 13 residues long. Germline values: CDR1 LNHNV, CDR2 YYDKDF (reference sequence). CDR3 sequence: CATTSAGVGELFF. For the CDR3, the DNA is TGTGCCACCACTTCAGCGGGAGTCGGGGAGCTGTTTTTT.

The rearrangement uses TRBV4-2 and TRBJ1-1; 8 bases are shared with TRBD1. CDR1 is LGHNA, CDR2 YNFKEQ, per germline. V was pared by 3 bases and J by 7 bases, with 4 bases of the junction left unmatched. This CDR3 has 13 amino acids. CDR3 sequence: CASSHGQGSEAFF. CDR3 bases: TGTGCCAGCAGCCACGGACAGGGCAGTGAAGCTTTCTTT.

V gene TRBV11-3 combines with J gene TRBJ2-1; the match to TRBD2 covers 13 bases. Trimming cost V 5 bases and J 2 bases; bases outside gene matches: 12. Germline V gene sequence: CDR1 SGHNT, CDR2 YENEEA. The CDR3 is 19 residues long. As DNA, the CDR3 is TGTGCCAGCAGCACTCGGACTAGCGGGAGTCCCACCACCTACAATGAGCAGTTCTTC. It encodes CASSTRTSGSPTTYNEQFF.